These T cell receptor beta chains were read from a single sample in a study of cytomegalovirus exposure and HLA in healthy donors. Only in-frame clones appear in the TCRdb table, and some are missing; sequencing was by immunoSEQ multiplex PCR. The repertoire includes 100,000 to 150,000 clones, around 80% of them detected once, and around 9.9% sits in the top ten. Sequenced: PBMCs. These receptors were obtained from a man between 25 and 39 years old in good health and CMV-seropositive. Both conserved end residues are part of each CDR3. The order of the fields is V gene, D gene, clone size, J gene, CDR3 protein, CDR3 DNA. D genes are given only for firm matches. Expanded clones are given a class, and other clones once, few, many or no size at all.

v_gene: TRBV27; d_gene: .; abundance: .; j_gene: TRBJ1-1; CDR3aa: CASSIIGAQAFF; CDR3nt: TGTGCCAGCAGTATCATAGGGGCTCAAGCTTTCTTT
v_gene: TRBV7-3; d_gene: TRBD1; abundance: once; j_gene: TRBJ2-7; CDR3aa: CASAKQGGSYEQYF; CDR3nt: TGTGCCAGCGCGAAACAGGGGGGCTCCTACGAGCAGTACTTC
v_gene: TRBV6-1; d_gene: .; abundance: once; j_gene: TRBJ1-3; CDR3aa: CASSAGGSTGNTIYF; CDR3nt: TGTGCCAGCAGTGCCGGGGGAAGCACTGGAAACACCATATATTTT
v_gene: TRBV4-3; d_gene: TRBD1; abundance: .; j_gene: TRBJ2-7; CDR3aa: CASSADRGLSSYEQYF; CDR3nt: TGCGCCAGCAGCGCGGACAGGGGGCTTTCTTCCTACGAGCAGTACTTC
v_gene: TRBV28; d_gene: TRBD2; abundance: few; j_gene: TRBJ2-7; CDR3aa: CASKSSGRIYEQYF; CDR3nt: TGTGCCAGCAAATCTAGCGGGAGGATCTACGAGCAGTACTTC
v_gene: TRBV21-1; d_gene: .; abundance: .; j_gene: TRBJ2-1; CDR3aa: CASSKFVVASGSDYNEQFF; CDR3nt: .
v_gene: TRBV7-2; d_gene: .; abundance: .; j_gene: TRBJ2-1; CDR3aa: CASSYGRVVGNEQFF; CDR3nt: TGTGCCAGCAGCTACGGGCGGGTAGTCGGCAATGAGCAGTTCTTC
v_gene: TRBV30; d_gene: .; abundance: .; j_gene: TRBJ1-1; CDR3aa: CAWSVRGNTEAFF; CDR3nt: TGTGCCTGGAGTGTTCGCGGGAACACTGAAGCTTTCTTT
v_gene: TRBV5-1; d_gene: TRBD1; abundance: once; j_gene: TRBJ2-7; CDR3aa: CASSLGDRVGEQYF; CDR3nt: TGCGCCAGCAGCTTAGGCGACAGGGTGGGAGAGCAGTACTTC
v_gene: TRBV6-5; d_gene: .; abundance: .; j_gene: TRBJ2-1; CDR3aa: CASSYSGGAYNEQFF; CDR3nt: TGTGCCAGCAGTTACTCGGGGGGAGCCTACAATGAGCAGTTCTTC
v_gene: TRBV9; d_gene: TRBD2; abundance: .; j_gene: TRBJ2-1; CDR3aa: CASSAGGYNEQFF; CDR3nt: TGTGCCAGTTCAGCGGGAGGGTACAATGAGCAGTTCTTC
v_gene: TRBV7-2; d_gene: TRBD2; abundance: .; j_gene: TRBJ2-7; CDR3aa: CASSRSGSTYEQYF; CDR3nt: TGTGCCAGCAGCCGAAGCGGGAGCACCTACGAGCAGTACTTC
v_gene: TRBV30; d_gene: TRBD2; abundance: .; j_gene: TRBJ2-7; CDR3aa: CAWEPPGLAVSYEQYF; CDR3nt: TGTGCCTGGGAGCCGCCAGGACTAGCGGTTTCCTACGAGCAGTACTTC
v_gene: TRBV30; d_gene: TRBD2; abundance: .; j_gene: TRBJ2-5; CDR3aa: CAWSDSMRRERETQYF; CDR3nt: TGTGCCTGGAGTGATTCCATGCGGCGGGAGCGGGAGACCCAGTACTTC
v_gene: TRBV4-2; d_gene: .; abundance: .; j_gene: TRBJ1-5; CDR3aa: CASSTRDIGTSNQPQHF; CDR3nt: TGTGCCAGCAGCACACGGGACATAGGGACCTCAAATCAGCCCCAGCATTTT
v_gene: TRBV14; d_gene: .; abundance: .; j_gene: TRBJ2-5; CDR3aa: CASSQDTRSQETQYF; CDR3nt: TGTGCCAGCAGCCAAGACACCCGCAGTCAAGAGACCCAGTACTTC
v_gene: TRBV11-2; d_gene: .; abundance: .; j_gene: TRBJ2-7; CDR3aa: CASSPRDLLYEQYF; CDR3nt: TGTGCCAGCAGCCCTCGGGACTTATTGTACGAGCAGTACTTC
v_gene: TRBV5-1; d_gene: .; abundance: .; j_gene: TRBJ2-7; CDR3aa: CASSQRGEQYF; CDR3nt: TGCGCCAGCTCCCAGCGCGGCGAGCAGTACTTC
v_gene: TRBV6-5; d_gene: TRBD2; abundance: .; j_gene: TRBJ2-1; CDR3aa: CASSGAGGYNEQFF; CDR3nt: TGTGCCAGCAGTGGAGCGGGAGGGTACAATGAGCAGTTCTTC
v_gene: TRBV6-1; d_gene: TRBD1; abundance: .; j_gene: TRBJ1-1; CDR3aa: CASRGVVRGTTEAFF; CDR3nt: TGTGCCAGCAGGGGGGTTGTCAGGGGGACCACTGAAGCTTTCTTT
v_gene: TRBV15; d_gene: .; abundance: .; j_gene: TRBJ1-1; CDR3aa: CATSTGEGRGTEAFF; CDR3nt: TGTGCCACCAGCACAGGGGAGGGACGTGGCACTGAAGCTTTCTTT
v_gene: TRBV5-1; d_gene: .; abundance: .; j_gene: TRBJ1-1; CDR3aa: CASSILTGLDTEAFF; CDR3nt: TGCGCCAGCAGCATCCTTACAGGGTTGGACACTGAAGCTTTCTTT
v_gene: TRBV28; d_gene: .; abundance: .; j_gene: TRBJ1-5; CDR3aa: CASSFMVSQPQHF; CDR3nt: TGTGCCAGCAGTTTCATGGTCAGTCAGCCCCAGCATTTT
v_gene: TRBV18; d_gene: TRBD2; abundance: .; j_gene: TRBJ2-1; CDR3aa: CASSRSGSSKGNEQFF; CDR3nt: TGTGCCAGCTCACGTAGCGGGAGTTCCAAAGGTAATGAGCAGTTCTTC
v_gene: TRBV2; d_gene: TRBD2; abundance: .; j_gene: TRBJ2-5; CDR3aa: CASRGLVWQETQYF; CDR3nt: TGTGCCAGCAGAGGACTAGTTTGGCAAGAGACCCAGTACTTC
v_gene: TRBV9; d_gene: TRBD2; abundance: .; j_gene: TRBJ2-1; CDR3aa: CASSVVPGGNNEQFF; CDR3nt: TGTGCCAGCAGCGTAGTCCCGGGAGGGAACAATGAGCAGTTCTTC
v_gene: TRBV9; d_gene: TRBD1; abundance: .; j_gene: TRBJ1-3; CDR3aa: CASSVTGPSSGNTIYF; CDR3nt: TGTGCCAGCAGCGTGACAGGGCCTAGCTCTGGAAACACCATATATTTT
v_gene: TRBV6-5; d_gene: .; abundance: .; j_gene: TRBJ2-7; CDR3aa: CASSELFEQYF; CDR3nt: TGTGCCAGCAGTGAACTCTTCGAGCAGTACTTC
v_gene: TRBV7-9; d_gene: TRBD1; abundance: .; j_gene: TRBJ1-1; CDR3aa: CASSFIQGAEAFF; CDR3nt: TGTGCCAGCAGCTTCATACAGGGGGCTGAAGCTTTCTTT
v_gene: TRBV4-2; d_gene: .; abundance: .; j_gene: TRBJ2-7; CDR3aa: CASSRGGTSLYEQYF; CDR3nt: TGTGCCAGCAGCCGGGGCGGGACTTCCCTCTACGAGCAGTACTTC
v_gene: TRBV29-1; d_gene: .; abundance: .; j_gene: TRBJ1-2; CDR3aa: CSVDGYRSSWAPGSYGYTF; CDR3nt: TGCAGCGTTGATGGCTATCGTTCTTCGTGGGCTCCAGGATCCTATGGCTACACCTTC
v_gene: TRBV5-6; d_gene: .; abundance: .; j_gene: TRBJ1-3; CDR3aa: CASSFGSSGNTIYF; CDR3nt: TGTGCCAGCAGCTTTGGGAGCTCTGGAAACACCATATATTTT
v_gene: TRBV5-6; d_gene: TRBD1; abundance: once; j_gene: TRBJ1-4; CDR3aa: CASSGQQGAGEKLFF; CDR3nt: TGTGCCAGCAGCGGCCAACAGGGGGCGGGGGAAAAACTGTTTTTT
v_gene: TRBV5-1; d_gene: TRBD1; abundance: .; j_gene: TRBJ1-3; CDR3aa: CASSSDRGGNTIYF; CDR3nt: TGCGCCAGCAGCTCAGACAGGGGTGGAAACACCATATATTTT
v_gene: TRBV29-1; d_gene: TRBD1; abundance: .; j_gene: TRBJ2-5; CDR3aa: CSGGLISRGTGFQETQYF; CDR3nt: TGCAGCGGCGGCCTAATTTCCCGAGGGACAGGGTTTCAAGAGACCCAGTACTTC
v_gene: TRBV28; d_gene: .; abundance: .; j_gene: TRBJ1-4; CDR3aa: CASSLPPGINEKLFF; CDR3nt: TGTGCCAGCAGTCTCCCCCCGGGGATTAATGAAAAACTGTTTTTT
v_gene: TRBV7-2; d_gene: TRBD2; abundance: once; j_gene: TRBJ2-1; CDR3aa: CASSWTSGSNEQFF; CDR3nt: TGTGCCAGCAGCTGGACTAGCGGGAGCAATGAGCAGTTCTTC
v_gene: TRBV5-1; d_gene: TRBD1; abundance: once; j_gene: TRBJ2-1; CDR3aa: CASSSTGGSYNEQFF; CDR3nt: TGCGCCAGCAGCTCAACAGGGGGGTCCTACAATGAGCAGTTCTTC
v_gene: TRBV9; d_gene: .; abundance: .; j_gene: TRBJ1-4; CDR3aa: CASSVGSVDEKLFF; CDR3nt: TGTGCCAGCAGCGTAGGGTCGGTCGATGAAAAACTGTTTTTT
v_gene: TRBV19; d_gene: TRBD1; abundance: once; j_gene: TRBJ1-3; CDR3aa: CASTSTGSSGNTIYF; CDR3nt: TGTGCCAGTACCTCGACAGGGAGCTCTGGAAACACCATATATTTT
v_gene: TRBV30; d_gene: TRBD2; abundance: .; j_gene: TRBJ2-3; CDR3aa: CAWIGEGTPGDTQYF; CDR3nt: TGTGCCTGGATAGGGGAGGGGACTCCGGGCGATACGCAGTATTTT
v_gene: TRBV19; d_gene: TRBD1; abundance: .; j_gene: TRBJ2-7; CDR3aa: CASSRGQGQPEQYF; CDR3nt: TGTGCCAGTAGTAGGGGACAGGGGCAACCCGAGCAGTACTTC
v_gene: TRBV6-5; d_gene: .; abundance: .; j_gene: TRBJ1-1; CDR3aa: CASSRGQGNTEAFF; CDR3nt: TGTGCCAGCAGCCGGGGACAAGGAAACACTGAAGCTTTCTTT
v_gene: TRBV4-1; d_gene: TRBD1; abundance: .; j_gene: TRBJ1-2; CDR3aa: CASSQDPRITRDRGHFGGGYTF; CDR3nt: TGCGCCAGCAGCCAAGATCCGCGAATTACCCGGGACAGGGGGCACTTTGGAGGTGGCTACACCTTC
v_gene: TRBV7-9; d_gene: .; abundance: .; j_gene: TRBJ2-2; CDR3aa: CASRPNREGTGELFF; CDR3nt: TGTGCCAGCAGACCGAACAGGGAGGGCACCGGGGAGCTGTTTTTT
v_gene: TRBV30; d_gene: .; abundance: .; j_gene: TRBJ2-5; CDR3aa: CACDSFQETQYF; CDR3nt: TGTGCCTGTGACAGTTTCCAAGAGACCCAGTACTTC
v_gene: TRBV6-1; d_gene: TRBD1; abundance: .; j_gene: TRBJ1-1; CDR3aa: CASSGTRGRREAFF; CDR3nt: TGTGCCAGCAGTGGAACCAGGGGGCGGCGTGAAGCTTTCTTT
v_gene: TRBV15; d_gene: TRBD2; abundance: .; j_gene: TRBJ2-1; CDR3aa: CATTPGASGSNEQFF; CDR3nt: TGTGCCACCACCCCTGGGGCTAGCGGGAGTAATGAGCAGTTCTTC
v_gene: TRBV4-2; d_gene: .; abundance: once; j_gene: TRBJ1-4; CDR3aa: CASSQDRGHYGTNEKLFF; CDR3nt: TGTGCCAGCAGCCAAGATCGCGGACACTACGGAACTAATGAAAAACTGTTTTTT
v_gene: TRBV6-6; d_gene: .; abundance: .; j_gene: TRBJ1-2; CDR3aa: CASLSSSGGYTF; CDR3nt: TGTGCCAGTTTATCGTCTTCGGGAGGCTACACCTTC
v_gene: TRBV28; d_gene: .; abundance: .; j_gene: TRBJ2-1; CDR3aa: CASSFRDYHNEQFF; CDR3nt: TGTGCCAGCAGTTTCCGAGACTATCACAATGAGCAGTTCTTC
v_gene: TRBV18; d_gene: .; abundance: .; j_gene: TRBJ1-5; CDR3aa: CASSPPGAGAGQPQHF; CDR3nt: TGTGCCAGCTCACCACCGGGGGCGGGGGCGGGTCAGCCCCAGCATTTT
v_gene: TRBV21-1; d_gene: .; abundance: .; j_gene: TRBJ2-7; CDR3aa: CASSKALDRGLSYEQYF; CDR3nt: TGTGCCAGCAGCAAAGCTCTGGACAGGGGGCTCAGCTACGAGCAGTACTTC
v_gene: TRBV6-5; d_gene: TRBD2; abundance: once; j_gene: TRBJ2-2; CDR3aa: CASSYGGGTGELFF; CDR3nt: TGTGCCAGCAGTTACGGGGGGGGGACCGGGGAGCTGTTTTTT
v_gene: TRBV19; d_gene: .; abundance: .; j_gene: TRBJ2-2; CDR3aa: CASRFSSRNTGELFF; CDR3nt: TGTGCCAGTCGTTTTTCTAGCCGGAACACCGGGGAGCTGTTTTTT